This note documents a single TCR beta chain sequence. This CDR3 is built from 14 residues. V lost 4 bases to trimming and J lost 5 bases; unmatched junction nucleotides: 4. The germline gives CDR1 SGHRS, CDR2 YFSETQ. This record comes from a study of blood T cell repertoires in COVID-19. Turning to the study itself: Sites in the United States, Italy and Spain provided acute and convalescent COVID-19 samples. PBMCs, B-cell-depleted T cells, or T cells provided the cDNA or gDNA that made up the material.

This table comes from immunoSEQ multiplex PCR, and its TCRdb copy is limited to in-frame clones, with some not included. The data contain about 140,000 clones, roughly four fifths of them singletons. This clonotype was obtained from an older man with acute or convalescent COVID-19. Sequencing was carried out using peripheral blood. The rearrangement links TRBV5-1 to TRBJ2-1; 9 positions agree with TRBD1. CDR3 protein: CASSPDRGDNEQFF. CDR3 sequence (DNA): TGCGCCAGCAGCCCGGACAGGGGCGACAATGAGCAGTTCTTC.